This TCR beta chain emerged from a study of blood T cell repertoires in COVID-19. Overall study: T cells, B-cell-depleted T cells, or PBMCs supplied cDNA or gDNA.

In the original workflow: Amplification of reference gene primers was used by the study to estimate nucleated cell counts. The repertoire was sequenced with immunoSEQ multiplex PCR; TCRdb's copy has only in-frame clones and lacks some. V, J and clone size are taken as reported in that table, and D and trimming were inferred from the DNA itself. The top ten hold about 5% of the sample, which has under 250,000 clones, around 91% seen once. Points on this clone: Other nucleotide sequences in the sample specify the same CDR3.

V lost 0 bases to trimming and J lost 1 base, with 6 bases between them. The CDR3 length is 14 residues. The germline V gene has CDR1 MNHEY and CDR2 SVGAGI. The specimen was peripheral blood. The chain couples TRBV6-5 to TRBJ2-5; D ambiguous. This sequence was found in a woman aged 40 to 50 with acute or convalescent COVID-19. The CDR3 nucleotides read TGTGCCAGCAGTTACTCGGGCTCCCAAGAGACCCAGTACTTC. Its translation: CASSYSGSQETQYF.